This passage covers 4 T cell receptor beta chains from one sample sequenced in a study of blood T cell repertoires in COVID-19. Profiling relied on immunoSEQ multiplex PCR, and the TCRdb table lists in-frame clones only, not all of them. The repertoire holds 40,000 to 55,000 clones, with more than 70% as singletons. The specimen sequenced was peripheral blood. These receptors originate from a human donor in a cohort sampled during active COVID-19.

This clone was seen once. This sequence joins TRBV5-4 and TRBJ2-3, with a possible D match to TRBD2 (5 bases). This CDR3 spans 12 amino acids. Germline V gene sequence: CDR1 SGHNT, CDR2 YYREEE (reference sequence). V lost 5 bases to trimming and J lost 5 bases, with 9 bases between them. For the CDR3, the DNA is TGTGCCAGCAGTGGCGAGGGAGATACGCAGTATTTT. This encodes CASSGEGDTQYF.

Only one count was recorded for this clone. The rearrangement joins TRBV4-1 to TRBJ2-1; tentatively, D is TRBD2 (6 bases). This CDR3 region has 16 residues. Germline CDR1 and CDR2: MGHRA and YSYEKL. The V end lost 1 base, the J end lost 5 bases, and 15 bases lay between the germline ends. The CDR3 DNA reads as TGCGCCAGCAGCCAAGGGTACGGGGGTAGAAACAATGAGCAGTTCTTC. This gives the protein CASSQGYGGRNNEQFF.

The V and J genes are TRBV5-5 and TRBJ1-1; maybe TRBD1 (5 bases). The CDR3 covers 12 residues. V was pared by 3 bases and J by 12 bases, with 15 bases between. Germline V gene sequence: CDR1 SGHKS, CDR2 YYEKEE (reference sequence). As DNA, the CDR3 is TGTGCCAGCAGCTACCCCGGGACTGAGACTTTCTTT. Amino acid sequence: CASSYPGTETFF.

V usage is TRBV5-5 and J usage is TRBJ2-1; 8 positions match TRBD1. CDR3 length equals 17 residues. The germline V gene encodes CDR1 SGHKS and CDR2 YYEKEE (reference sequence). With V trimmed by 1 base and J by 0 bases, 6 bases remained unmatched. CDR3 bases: TGTGCCAGCAGCTTGAGGGGGGACAGGAGCTCCTACAATGAGCAGTTCTTC. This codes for CASSLRGDRSSYNEQFF.